These 17 T cell receptor beta chains were sequenced from one sample in a study of breast tumors, draining lymph nodes, adjacent tissues. TCRdb re-called the multiplex PCR reads through MiXCR, storing one row per CDR3 protein. Of roughly 32,000 distinct CDR3 sequences listed, 35% to 40% are singletons. Sequenced sample: breast tumor tissue. These receptors were obtained from a female donor with breast cancer. Some clones in this sample may be carry-over from other donors' samples.

There are many counts of this clonotype. The chain links TRBV9 to TRBJ2-1, with D possibly matching TRBD1 (5 bases). CDR1 is SGDLS, CDR2 YYNGEE, per germline. Trimming stripped 0 bases from V and 6 bases from J, with 13 bases between. This CDR3 is built from 15 residues. CDR3 nucleotide sequence: TGTGCCAGCAGCGTAGACAGGCACGCTTCCAATGAGCAGTTCTTC. Translating it yields CASSVDRHASNEQFF. The entire variable domain, with the rest obtained from reference TRBV9 and TRBJ2-1, is as follows: DSGVTQTPKHLITATGQRVTLRCSPRSGDLSVYWYQQSLDQGLQFLIQYYNGEERAKGNILERFSAQQFPDLHSELNLSSLELGDSALYFCASSVDRHASNEQFFGPGTRLTVL.

The genes are TRBV6-1 and TRBJ2-4; no clear D. CDR1 is MNHNS, CDR2 SASEGT, per germline. With 7 bases removed from V and 0 bases from J, the gap between germline ends came to 10 bases. The CDR3 covers 14 residues. CDR3 sequence (DNA): TGTGCCAGCAATTCGGTTCTAGCCAAAAACATTCAGTACTTC. Translated, it gives CASNSVLAKNIQYF.

In its sample, this clonotype was seen many times. The rearrangement joins TRBV7-2 to TRBJ2-3, with D perhaps matching TRBD1 (7 bases). The CDR3 contains 14 residues. Germline lookup yields CDR1 SGHTA and CDR2 FQGNSA. V lost 2 bases to trimming and J lost 6 bases, with 12 bases between them. CDR3 protein: CASSLPTGRDTQYF. Written as DNA, the CDR3 is TGTGCCAGCAGCTTACCGACAGGGAGGGATACGCAGTATTTT.

This clonotype was observed many times. The rearrangement joins TRBV7-8 to TRBJ2-7, with D possibly being TRBD1 or TRBD2 (6 bases each). With 2 bases removed from V and 3 bases from J, the gap between germline ends came to 17 bases. The germline gives CDR1 SGHVS, CDR2 FQNEAQ. This CDR3 has 16 amino acids. The CDR3 DNA reads TGTGCCAGCAGCTTACTAGCGTTCGGAGGGGGCTACGAGCAGTACTTC. Its protein product is CASSLLAFGGGYEQYF.

Points on this clonotype: This may stem from a read error, because a much larger clone lies one nucleotide away. No conserved phenylalanine or tryptophan ends this CDR3, so it is likely a read error. The V gene is TRBV4-3, the J gene TRBJ2-2, with D perhaps matching TRBD1 (5 bases). The CDR3 sequence is 15 residues long. Germline V gene lookup returns CDR1 LGHNA and CDR2 YSLEER. The germline V and J ends were trimmed by 0 bases and 1 base, with 6 bases remaining between them. Written as DNA, the CDR3 is TGCGCCAGCAGCCAAGAACAGGTGAACACCGGGGAGCTGTTTTCT. It encodes CASSQEQVNTGELFS.

This clonotype was recorded a few times. CDR3 DNA: TGTGCCAGCAGTTTTTACGGGGGGGCTAGCGGGACGACAGATACGCAGTATTTT. It is translated as CASSFYGGASGTTDTQYF. The V gene is TRBV12-3 or TRBV12-4, the J gene TRBJ2-3; TRBD2 matches 9 bases. V dropped 3 bases and J dropped 3; count of bases not matched to a gene: 13. This CDR3 has 18 amino acids.

In its sample, this clonotype was seen many times. The J gene is TRBJ2-1, the V gene TRBV7-8; TRBD2 matches 10 bases. After removal of 1 base from V and 6 bases from J, the junction contained 6 bases not matched to a gene. Germline-derived CDR1 and CDR2 are SGHVS and FQNEAQ. The CDR3 loop spans 16 amino acids. This chain's CDR3 is CASSLVSGRYLNEQFF. The CDR3 DNA reads as TGTGCCAGCAGCTTAGTTAGCGGGAGGTACCTCAATGAGCAGTTCTTC.

Of note for this clonotype: This may be a read error, as it is one base from a much larger clone. The final CDR3 position lacks the conserved phenylalanine or tryptophan, pointing to a likely read error. The chain uses TRBV13 and TRBJ2-1; 14 nucleotides align to TRBD2. The V gene end was trimmed by 5 bases and the J gene end by 6 bases; junction bases not matched to a gene: 3. This CDR3 region has 15 residues. The germline gives CDR1 PRHDT, CDR2 FYEKMQ (reference sequence). The CDR3 sequence: CASSPGLAGGNEQFL. In DNA, the CDR3 is TGTGCCAGCAGCCCCGGACTAGCGGGAGGCAATGAGCAGTTCCTC.

This chain links TRBV6-5 with TRBJ1-4; 8 bases map to TRBD1. V shed 4 bases and J 4 bases; nucleotides not matched to a gene: 5. Germline V gives CDR1 MNHEY, CDR2 SVGAGI. The CDR3 sequence is 15 residues long. The CDR3 nucleotides read TGTGCCAGCAGTTCCCAGGGACAGGTTAATGAAAAACTGTTTTTT. This gives the protein CASSSQGQVNEKLFF.

V is TRBV18 and J is TRBJ1-5; 8 nucleotides line up with TRBD1. J was trimmed by 6 bases and V by 6 bases; bases with no gene match: 7. The length of the CDR3 is 14 residues. Germline V gene lookup returns CDR1 KGHSH and CDR2 LQKENI. The CDR3 DNA sequence: TGTGCCAGCTCGGGACAGGAGCGAGGTCAGCCCCAGCATTTT. Translation gives CASSGQERGQPQHF.

The genes are TRBV11-3 and TRBJ2-1; D call uncertain. Looked up from germline, CDR1 is SGHNT and CDR2 is YENEEA. V was cut by 1 base and J by 5 bases, with 6 bases left in between. The CDR3 runs to 13 residues. As DNA, the CDR3 is TGTGCCAGCAGCTTAGTCGCCGACAATGAGCAGTTCTTC. Residues: CASSLVADNEQFF.

In its sample, this clonotype was seen a few times. This rearrangement joins TRBV3-1 to TRBJ1-6; 9 positions match TRBD1. Germline trimming cut 8 bases from V and 9 bases from J; bases unmatched to any gene: 14. This CDR3 is 16 amino acids long. Looked up from germline, CDR1 is LGHDT and CDR2 is YNNKEL (reference sequence). CDR3 in DNA: TGTGCCAGCCCAAACCGGACAGGGGAAGGGAGTTCACCCCTCCACTTT. Amino acids: CASPNRTGEGSSPLHF.

The V call is TRBV27, the J call TRBJ2-7; a weak D match, TRBD2 (6 bases). The CDR3 is 16 amino acids. The germline V and J ends were trimmed by 5 bases and 4 bases, with 21 bases remaining between them. Per the germline V gene, CDR1 is MNHEY and CDR2 is SMNVEV (reference sequence). The CDR3 region has the DNA TGTGCCAGCAGTAACTTCGGCGGGGTAACATCGTACGAGCAGTACTTC. Translating it yields CASSNFGGVTSYEQYF.

The sample holds many counts of this clonotype. The rearrangement uses TRBV19 and TRBJ2-7; the D is unclear. The V and J ends lost 0 bases and 5 bases respectively, with 8 bases between them. CDR3 length equals 13 residues. Germline loops: CDR1 LNHDA, CDR2 SQIVND (reference sequence). Here the CDR3 DNA reads TGTGCCAGTAGTATAGATGGTCACGACGAGCAGTACTTC. Translating gives CASSIDGHDEQYF. The full variable domain, completed using reference TRBV19 and TRBJ2-7, is DGGITQSPKYLFRKEGQNVTLSCEQNLNHDAMYWYRQDPGQGLRLIYYSQIVNDFQKGDIAEGYSVSREKKESFPLTVTSAQKNPTAFYLCASSIDGHDEQYFGPGTRLTVT.

The chain joins TRBV5-1 to TRBJ2-3, with 9 nucleotides matching TRBD2. CDR3 length: 16 amino acids. CDR1 and CDR2 (germline): SGHRS, YFSETQ. V trimming: 0 bases; J trimming: 1 base; junction bases outside the gene matches: 3. The CDR3 sequence is CASSLETSGGTDTQYF. For the CDR3, the DNA is TGCGCCAGCAGCTTGGAGACTAGCGGAGGCACAGATACGCAGTATTTT. The whole variable domain, remainder taken from reference TRBV5-1 and TRBJ2-3, is KAGVTQTPRYLIKTRGQQVTLSCSPISGHRSVSWYQQTPGQGLQFLFEYFSETQRNKGNFPGRFSGRQFSNSRSEMNVSTLELGDSALYLCASSLETSGGTDTQYFGPGTRLTVL.

This clonotype was picked up many times. The V call is TRBV11-3, the J call TRBJ2-2; D gene uncertain. This CDR3 has 13 residues. Trimming pared 0 bases from V and 4 bases from J, leaving 3 bases between. Germline V gene lookup returns CDR1 SGHNT and CDR2 YENEEA. This CDR3 reads CASSLDFTGELFF. The DNA of the CDR3 is TGTGCCAGCAGCTTAGATTTCACCGGGGAGCTGTTTTTT.

The chain has TRBV29-1 and TRBJ2-1; 7 nucleotides agree with TRBD2. The CDR3 is made up of 13 amino acids. V trimming: 7 bases; J trimming: 5 bases; junction bases outside the gene matches: 8. Germline assignment: CDR1 SQVTM and CDR2 ANQGSEA. CDR3 protein: CSGESRGDNEQFF. The CDR3, as DNA: TGCAGCGGCGAATCTCGGGGGGACAATGAGCAGTTCTTC.